The text below deals with one T cell receptor beta chain. The protocol was immunoSEQ multiplex PCR, while the TCRdb copy is restricted to in-frame clones and leaves out a portion. The table has tens of thousands of clones, more than 75% seen once. These data come from a study of T cell responses to AZD1222 COVID-19 vaccine. The clonotype was recovered from an adult in good health. The material sequenced was peripheral blood, taken on day 0 of AZD1222 vaccination.

The CDR3 coding sequence is TGTGCCACCAGCAGAGATATCGGGGCAGCCAGTGGCTACACCTTC. Translation: CATSRDIGAASGYTF. This sequence joins TRBV15 and TRBJ1-2, with a weak D call TRBD1 (5 bases). The CDR3 has 15 residues. Trimming took 0 bases from V and 7 from J, leaving 15 bases between them. Germline V gives CDR1 LNHNV, CDR2 YYDKDF (reference sequence).